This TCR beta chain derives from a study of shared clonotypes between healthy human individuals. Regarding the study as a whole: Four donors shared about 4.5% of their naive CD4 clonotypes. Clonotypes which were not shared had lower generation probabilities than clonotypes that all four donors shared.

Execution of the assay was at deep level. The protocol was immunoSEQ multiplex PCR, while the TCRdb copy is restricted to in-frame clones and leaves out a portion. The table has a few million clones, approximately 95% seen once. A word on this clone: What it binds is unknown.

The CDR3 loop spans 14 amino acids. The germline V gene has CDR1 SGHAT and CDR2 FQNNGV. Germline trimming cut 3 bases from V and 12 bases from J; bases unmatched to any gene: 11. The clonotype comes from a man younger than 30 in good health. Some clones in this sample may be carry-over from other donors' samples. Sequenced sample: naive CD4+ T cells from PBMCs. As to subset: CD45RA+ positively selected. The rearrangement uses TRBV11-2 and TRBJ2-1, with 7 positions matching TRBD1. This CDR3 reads CASSFGGQHPGQFF. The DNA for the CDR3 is TGTGCCAGCAGCTTTGGGGGACAGCATCCGGGGCAGTTCTTC.